The source of this TCR beta chain is a study of regulatory T cells in long-lasting Graves disease. Germline CDR1 and CDR2: SGDLS and YYNGEE. This CDR3 contains 16 residues. Trimming took 3 bases from V and 4 from J; bases not matched to a gene: 8. Comments on this clonotype: Its antigen remains unidentified.

HTBI primers from iRepertoire and Arm-PCR of CDR3 regions yielded the TCR beta libraries. MiXCR was run by TCRdb on the multiplex PCR reads, yielding one entry per CDR3 protein. The data contain some 420,000 distinct CDR3 sequences, 22% of them singletons. Time point denoted: persistent/refractory GD, antithyroid drugs over 5 years with positive TRAb. RNA from PBMCs was the source of the TCR library. Findings of the study overall: There were preferences for TRBV28, TRBJ1-2 and TRBJ2-5 in persistent disease. Persistent Graves' patients possessed reduced TCR diversity relative to recently diagnosed ones.

The clonotype originates from a female donor with Graves disease. The input for sequencing was peripheral blood mononuclear cells (PBMCs), taken when the disease was refractory, from a patient treated with antithyroid drugs. V gene TRBV9 combines with J gene TRBJ2-7; 12 bases are shared with TRBD2. The CDR3 DNA sequence: TGTGCCAGCAGCGGGGCTACTAGCGGGGGGAATTACGAGCAGTACTTC. Encoded protein: CASSGATSGGNYEQYF.